This TCR beta chain stems from a study of OX40 agonist ivuxolimab in advanced cancers. General observations from the study: Clonal expansion from baseline to week 6 occurred in both CD4+ and CD8+ T cells.

Only in-frame clones appear in the TCRdb table, and some are missing; sequencing was by immunoSEQ multiplex PCR. This sample yields about 45,000 clones, of which approximately 82% are seen a single time; 2.6% belongs to the top ten. Only one count was recorded for this clone. Its target is unknown. Autoimmune disease history or systemic immunosuppression barred patients. On cycle 4 day 1 and cycle 7 day 1, as well as at baseline, blood was sampled. Trimming cost V 4 bases and J 4 bases; bases outside gene matches: 4. CDR3 length: 14 residues. Germline CDR1 and CDR2: SGHNT and YYREEE (reference sequence).

The gene calls are TRBV5-4 and TRBJ1-1; 10 positions agree with TRBD1. The clonotype was recovered from an adult with an advanced solid tumor such as melanoma, head and neck, liver or kidney cancer. The sample in question was CD4+ or CD8+ T cells sorted from blood, obtained in a trial of the OX40 agonist ivuxolimab. The CDR3: CASSPGQGFTEAFF. The CDR3 DNA sequence: TGTGCCAGCAGCCCGGGACAGGGGTTCACTGAAGCTTTCTTT.